This T cell receptor beta chain was observed in a study of blood T cell repertoires in COVID-19. The overall study: From the United States, Italy and Spain came samples of acute and convalescent COVID-19. PBMCs, B-cell-depleted T cells, or T cells provided the cDNA or gDNA that made up the material.

This clone was counted only a few times. Per germline, CDR1 SQVTM and CDR2 ANQGSEA. The CDR3 has 11 amino acids. V was shortened by 5 bases and J by 4 bases, with 7 bases between the two germline ends. The table came from immunoSEQ multiplex PCR; TCRdb's copy has only in-frame clones and leaves some out. This repertoire shows around 280,000 clones, about 85% found once; its top ten account for around 4.1%. The TCR originated in a woman between 50 and 59 years old with active or convalescent COVID-19. This chain links TRBV29-1 with TRBJ2-3; D is unclear. The specimen sequenced was peripheral blood. CDR3 sequence: CSVPVADTQYF. The DNA of the CDR3 is TGCAGCGTTCCAGTTGCAGATACGCAGTATTTT.